This T cell receptor beta chain stems from a study of monozygotic twins with inflammatory bowel disease. Each TCR library used about 3,600 ng of total RNA. TCRdb reanalyzed the 5' RACE reads and collapses them to one entry per CDR3 protein, without DNA. This table lists roughly 90,000 distinct CDR3 sequences. Germline V lookup: CDR1 SGHDT, CDR2 YYEEEE. CDR3 length equals 16 residues. The clonotype was recovered from a human donor with ulcerative colitis or Crohn's disease, or a healthy co-twin of an affected twin (not recorded which). The chain is built from TRBV5-6 and TRBJ1-1; no DNA is available, so the TRBD1 call from TCRdb remains unchecked. The sequenced sample was blood. CDR3: CASSLHGGARNTEAFF.